One and the same sample provided the 18 T cell receptor beta chains below, sequenced in a study of T-cell memory formation after mild COVID-19. TCRdb re-derived calls from the 5' RACE reads in MiXCR, one entry per CDR3 protein. This sample yields about 240,000 distinct CDR3 sequences, of which roughly a tenth are seen a single time; approximately 20% belongs to the top ten. Input material: PBMCs or a T cell subset sorted from them (not recorded which). The receptors originated from a man aged 18 to 29 who had mild COVID-19 (a few samples of this study predate the infection). Cell type and time point are not known.

This clonotype was recorded at least ten times. The chain employs TRBV7-2 and TRBJ2-2; D may be TRBD1 (6 bases). V was cut by 5 bases and J by 5 bases, with 9 bases left in between. The CDR3 loop spans 13 amino acids. Germline loops: CDR1 SGHTA, CDR2 FQGNSA. The CDR3 bases are TGTGCCAGCAGCCCCGGACAGACCGGGGAGCTGTTTTTT. Amino acid sequence: CASSPGQTGELFF. Full variable domain (outside the CDR3, taken from reference TRBV7-2 and TRBJ2-2): GAGVSQSPSNKVTEKGKDVELRCDPISGHTALYWYRQSLGQGLEFLIYFQGNSAPDKSGLPSDRFSAERTGGSVSTLTIQRTQQEDSAVYLCASSPGQTGELFFGEGSRLTVL.

The table lists this clonotype with a count of one. The J gene is TRBJ1-5, the V gene TRBV4-2; 8 positions match TRBD1. CDR1 and CDR2 (germline): LGHNA, YNFKEQ. Trimming at V came to 8 bases and at J to 4 bases, leaving 10 bases not matched to a gene. The CDR3 consists of 15 residues. The CDR3 is CASARGLAENQPQHF. CDR3 bases: TGTGCCAGCGCCAGGGGGCTTGCTGAAAATCAGCCCCAGCATTTT.

The V gene is TRBV7-2, the J gene TRBJ2-7; 12 nucleotides align to TRBD2. The CDR3 runs 16 residues. Germline values: CDR1 SGHTA, CDR2 FQGNSA. Losses at the gene ends were 0 bases for V and 4 bases for J; bases not matched to a gene: 4. The CDR3 here is CASSLAPLAGGYEQYF. The DNA of the CDR3 is TGTGCCAGCAGCTTAGCGCCCCTAGCGGGGGGGTACGAGCAGTACTTC.

V gene TRBV4-1 combines with J gene TRBJ1-3; the match to TRBD1 covers 8 bases. This CDR3 has 16 residues. V shed 2 bases and J 0 bases; nucleotides not matched to a gene: 3. Germline assignment: CDR1 MGHRA and CDR2 YSYEKL. The CDR3 DNA reads TGCGCCAGCAGCCAACTCGACAGGGGCTCTGGAAACACCATATATTTT. Protein: CASSQLDRGSGNTIYF.

The chain recombines TRBV19 with TRBJ1-5, with a possible D match to TRBD1 (6 bases). Per the germline V gene, CDR1 is LNHDA and CDR2 is SQIVND (reference sequence). The CDR3 loop spans 16 amino acids. V shed 4 bases and J shed 5 bases, with 18 bases lying between them. The CDR3 is CASSTGRGNAYQPQHF. CDR3 DNA sequence: TGTGCCAGTAGTACCGGTAGGGGGAACGCATATCAGCCCCAGCATTTT.

This clonotype was detected a few times. The chain uses TRBV5-1 and TRBJ2-6; 10 bases are shared with TRBD1. The CDR3 length is 18 residues. Germline V lookup: CDR1 SGHRS, CDR2 YFSETQ. V was pared by 5 bases and J by 4 bases, with 12 bases of the junction left unmatched. CDR3 nucleotides: TGCGCCAGCAGAGGGGGAGACAGGGGGCTCCTGGGGGCCAACGTCCTGACTTTC. It codes for CASRGGDRGLLGANVLTF.

The rearrangement joins TRBV7-9 to TRBJ2-7; D gene unclear. CDR1 is SEHNR, CDR2 FQNEAQ, per germline (reference sequence). Trimming stripped 6 bases from V and 2 bases from J, with 8 bases between. This CDR3 region has 12 residues. CDR3 region: CASRTGPYEQYF. In DNA, the CDR3 is TGTGCCAGCAGAACGGGTCCCTACGAGCAGTACTTC.

This clonotype was observed a few times. This sequence joins TRBV2 and TRBJ2-1, with D possibly TRBD1 on 5 matching bases. CDR1 and CDR2 from the germline V gene are SNHLY and FYNNEI. The CDR3 length is 14 residues. Trimming took 6 bases from V and 0 from J, leaving 9 bases between them. Here the CDR3 DNA reads TGTGCCAGCAGCCCCAGGGTCTCCTACAATGAGCAGTTCTTC. It is translated as CASSPRVSYNEQFF.

The chain has TRBV12-3 or TRBV12-4 and TRBJ1-4; 8 bases are a match to TRBD1. The CDR3 is made up of 15 amino acids. The V gene end was trimmed by 6 bases and the J gene end by 8 bases; junction bases not matched to a gene: 11. The CDR3 sequence is CASSPRTGRVEKLFF. As DNA, the CDR3 is TGTGCCAGCAGCCCTAGGACAGGGCGGGTCGAAAAACTGTTTTTT.

This clonotype was observed a few times. The chain uses TRBV6-6 and TRBJ1-6; D is uncertain. V was clipped by 5 bases and J by 10 bases, with 12 bases between them. The CDR3 consists of 13 residues. Germline-derived CDR1 and CDR2 are MNHNY and SVGAGI (reference sequence). The CDR3 DNA reads TGTGCCAGCAGTCCCGACATCGAATCACCCCTCCACTTT. Translation: CASSPDIESPLHF.

This clonotype was seen only a few times. The rearrangement joins TRBV4-2 to TRBJ1-4; no clear D gene. V gave up 1 base and J gave up 4 bases, with 7 bases separating them. Germline lookup yields CDR1 LGHNA and CDR2 YNFKEQ. There are 14 residues in the CDR3. The CDR3 reads CASSQGTDNEKLFF. In DNA form, the CDR3 reads TGTGCCAGCAGCCAAGGTACAGATAATGAAAAACTGTTTTTT.

This clonotype was counted ten times or more. CDR3 bases: TGCGCCAGCAGTCCTACAGGGGCAACTAATGAAAAACTGTTTTTT. Amino acid sequence: CASSPTGATNEKLFF. The chain joins TRBV5-1 to TRBJ1-4; 7 bases match TRBD1. Germline values: CDR1 SGHRS, CDR2 YFSETQ. Trimming cost V 5 bases and J 0 bases; bases outside gene matches: 4. The CDR3 has 15 amino acids. Looking up the rest from reference TRBV5-1 and TRBJ1-4 gives the full variable domain: KAGVTQTPRYLIKTRGQQVTLSCSPISGHRSVSWYQQTPGQGLQFLFEYFSETQRNKGNFPGRFSGRQFSNSRSEMNVSTLELGDSALYLCASSPTGATNEKLFFGSGTQLSVL.

This clonotype appeared a few times. The genes are TRBV7-9 and TRBJ2-7, with D unresolved. This CDR3 is built from 13 residues. V lost 1 base to trimming and J lost 4 bases, with 8 bases between them. Germline values: CDR1 SEHNR, CDR2 FQNEAQ (reference sequence). The chain's CDR3 is CASSLGGWYEQYV. Here the CDR3 DNA reads TGTGCCAGCAGCTTAGGAGGTTGGTACGAGCAGTACGTC.

The CDR3 DNA sequence: TGTGCCAGCAGTTTCGGAACAGGCTATGGCTACACCTTC. The encoded protein is CASSFGTGYGYTF. The rearrangement joins TRBV12-3 or TRBV12-4 to TRBJ1-2, with a tentative D call TRBD1 (5 bases). The V end was cut by 3 bases, the J end by 4 bases, with 9 bases between. The CDR3 loop spans 13 amino acids.

The chain is built from TRBV7-2 and TRBJ1-5, with TRBD1 matching over 7 bases. The CDR3 has 14 amino acids. J lost 2 bases, V lost 6 bases, and 4 bases had no gene match. Germline lookup yields CDR1 SGHTA and CDR2 FQGNSA. The CDR3 region is CASRRGTGNQPQHF. CDR3 bases: TGTGCCAGCAGACGCGGGACAGGCAATCAGCCCCAGCATTTT. Variable domain in full (rest from reference TRBV7-2 and TRBJ1-5): GAGVSQSPSNKVTEKGKDVELRCDPISGHTALYWYRQSLGQGLEFLIYFQGNSAPDKSGLPSDRFSAERTGGSVSTLTIQRTQQEDSAVYLCASRRGTGNQPQHFGDGTRLSIL.

This clonotype was seen a few times. This rearrangement joins TRBV6-5 to TRBJ1-2; D ambiguous. The germline V gene encodes CDR1 MNHEY and CDR2 SVGAGI. V lost 6 bases to trimming and J lost 4 bases, with 18 bases between them. The CDR3 spans 15 residues. CDR3 protein: CASRADRATLYGYTF. In DNA form, the CDR3 reads TGTGCCAGCAGAGCAGACCGGGCCACTCTCTATGGCTACACCTTC.

The chain employs TRBV3-1 and TRBJ1-6, with D hard to call. The CDR3 runs 14 residues. The V and J ends lost 4 bases and 7 bases respectively, with 11 bases between them. Germline V gene data show CDR1 as LGHDT and CDR2 as YNNKEL (reference sequence). The CDR3 DNA reads as TGTGCCAGCAGCCCGAACCCGGGCAATTCACCCCTCCACTTT. Amino acid sequence: CASSPNPGNSPLHF. Filled out from reference TRBV3-1 and TRBJ1-6, the complete variable domain reads DTAVSQTPKYLVTQMGNDKSIKCEQNLGHDTMYWYKQDSKKFLKIMFSYNNKELIINETVPNRFSPKSPDKAHLNLHINSLELGDSAVYFCASSPNPGNSPLHFGNGTRLTVT.

This chain joins TRBV6-6 and TRBJ2-3; possible D gene TRBD2, 5 bases. The germline V gene has CDR1 MNHNY and CDR2 SVGAGI (reference sequence). The CDR3 loop spans 13 amino acids. V lost 2 bases to trimming and J lost 6 bases, with 9 bases between them. CDR3 protein: CASSYPSGDTQYF. CDR3 DNA sequence: TGTGCCAGCAGTTACCCCTCGGGGGATACGCAGTATTTT.